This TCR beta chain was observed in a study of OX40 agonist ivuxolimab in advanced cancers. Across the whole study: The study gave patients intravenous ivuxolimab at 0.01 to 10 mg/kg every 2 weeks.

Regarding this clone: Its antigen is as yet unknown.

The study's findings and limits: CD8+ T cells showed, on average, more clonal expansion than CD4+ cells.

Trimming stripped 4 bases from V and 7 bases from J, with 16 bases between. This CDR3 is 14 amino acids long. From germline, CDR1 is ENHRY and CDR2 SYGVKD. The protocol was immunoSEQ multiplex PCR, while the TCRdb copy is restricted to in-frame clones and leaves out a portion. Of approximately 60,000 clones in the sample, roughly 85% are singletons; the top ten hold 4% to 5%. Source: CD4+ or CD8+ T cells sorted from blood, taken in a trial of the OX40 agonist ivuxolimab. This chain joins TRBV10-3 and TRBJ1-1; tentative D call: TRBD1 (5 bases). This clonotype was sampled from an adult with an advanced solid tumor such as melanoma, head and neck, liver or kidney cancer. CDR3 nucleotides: TGTGCCATCAGTGCCATTAGGGCAGGGCGTGAAGCTTTCTTT. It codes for CAISAIRAGREAFF.